This T cell receptor beta chain was found in a study of T cells in Graves' hyperthyroidism and ophthalmopathy. Between the trimmed V and J ends, which lost 2 bases and 7 bases, there was a span of 6 bases. CDR3 length: 10 residues. The germline CDR1 and CDR2 sequences are DFQATT and SNEGSKA (reference sequence). Note on this clonotype: A much larger clonotype is one base distant, so this may be a read error.

RNA transcripts provided the source from which TCR beta CDR3 regions were amplified. First-round RT-PCR targeting the TCR CDR3 was performed with the HTBI primer set. In TCRdb, the multiplex PCR reads were re-called with MiXCR into one record per CDR3 protein. Of 500,000 or so distinct CDR3 sequences detected, over 15% appear once; the ten largest clones hold about 16%. J is TRBJ2-7 and V is TRBV20-1; D ambiguous. The source material was blood. This sequence originates from a woman younger than 35 with Graves' ophthalmopathy. CDR3 sequence reads: CSARWWEQYF. Written as DNA, the CDR3 is TGCAGTGCTAGATGGTGGGAGCAGTACTTC.